Listed below are T cell receptor beta chains from one sample, sequenced in a study of CD8 T cells in Susac syndrome. TCRdb re-derived calls from the immunoSEQ multiplex PCR reads in MiXCR, one entry per CDR3 protein. The table includes some 52,000 distinct CDR3 sequences, 93% detected once. Sample: CD8+ T cells from PBMCs. The receptors were gathered from a human donor with multiple sclerosis. Each CDR3 is given with its conserved first and last residue. Fields, in order: clone size, D gene, V gene, J gene, CDR3 DNA, CDR3 protein. The D gene is left open where the match is weak. Size values are once, few and many counts, or a class for expanded clones, and some rows have none.

size: -; D: -; V: TRBV6-5; J: TRBJ1-2; DNA: TGTGCCAGCAGTTACGGTGAGGGAGGGGATGGCTACACCTTC; CDR3: CASSYGEGGDGYTF
size: -; D: -; V: TRBV5-1; J: TRBJ2-5; DNA: TGCGCCAGCAGCTTCTACACCCTGGACAGAAACCAAGAGACCCAGTACTTC; CDR3: CASSFYTLDRNQETQYF
size: -; D: -; V: TRBV4-2; J: TRBJ2-5; DNA: TGTGCCAGCAGCCTCCTACAGGGTGGGGAAGAGACCCAGTACTTC; CDR3: CASSLLQGGEETQYF
size: -; D: TRBD1; V: TRBV5-1; J: TRBJ2-7; DNA: TGCGCCAGCAGCGACCCGGACAGGGGTTATGGCGAGCAGTACTTC; CDR3: CASSDPDRGYGEQYF
size: -; D: TRBD1; V: TRBV2; J: TRBJ1-2; DNA: TGTGCCAGCATTCTTAGGGACAGCCACTATGGCTACACCTTC; CDR3: CASILRDSHYGYTF
size: once; D: -; V: TRBV29-1; J: TRBJ1-4; DNA: TGCAGCGTTGAAGTAGGGCAGGGAGGGAAACTGTTTTTT; CDR3: CSVEVGQGGKLFF
size: -; D: -; V: TRBV9; J: TRBJ2-2; DNA: TGTGCCAGCAGCGTAGGCTCCGGGGAGCTGTTTTTT; CDR3: CASSVGSGELFF
size: -; D: -; V: TRBV7-9; J: TRBJ1-1; DNA: TGTGCCAGCAGCTCCCCCGCGGGACTACAGGATGAAGCTTTCTTT; CDR3: CASSSPAGLQDEAFF
size: -; D: TRBD1; V: TRBV13; J: TRBJ1-2; DNA: TGTGCCAGCAGCCCAGGGACAGGGGTCGCTGGCTACACCTTC; CDR3: CASSPGTGVAGYTF
size: -; D: -; V: TRBV19; J: TRBJ1-5; DNA: TGTGCCAGTAGTCAGGTGAATCAGCCCCAGCATTTT; CDR3: CASSQVNQPQHF
size: -; D: TRBD2; V: TRBV2; J: TRBJ2-1; DNA: TGTGCCAGCAGTGAAAATAGCGGGCCAAACAATGAGCAGTTCTTC; CDR3: CASSENSGPNNEQFF
size: -; D: TRBD2; V: TRBV7-9; J: TRBJ2-4; DNA: TGTGCCAGCAGCCCGGGACTAGCGCTAGCCAAAAACATTCAGTACTTC; CDR3: CASSPGLALAKNIQYF
size: -; D: -; V: TRBV7-6; J: TRBJ2-4; DNA: TGTGCCAGCAGCTTAACGCCCAACCCTGACCTCTTGTACTTC; CDR3: CASSLTPNPDLLYF
size: -; D: TRBD1; V: TRBV7-9; J: TRBJ2-2; DNA: TGTGCCAGCAGCCCTGGACAGGGGAGGACCGGGGAGCTGTTTTTT; CDR3: CASSPGQGRTGELFF
size: once; D: -; V: TRBV7-8; J: TRBJ2-3; DNA: TGTGCCAGCAGCTTAGTTGCCGGGGCCAGCACAGATACGCAGTATTTT; CDR3: CASSLVAGASTDTQYF
size: -; D: -; V: TRBV2; J: TRBJ2-7; DNA: TGTGCCAGCACAGGGGCCTCCTACGAGCAGTACTTC; CDR3: CASTGASYEQYF
size: -; D: TRBD1; V: TRBV3-1; J: TRBJ2-7; DNA: TGTGCCAGCAGCCAAGAAGGAGTTGGGGACAGGGTCGTCTACGAGCAGTACTTC; CDR3: CASSQEGVGDRVVYEQYF
size: -; D: TRBD1; V: TRBV4-1; J: TRBJ1-2; DNA: TGCGCCAGCAGACCCGGACAGGGAGGCTTGATTTTCGGCTACACCTTC; CDR3: CASRPGQGGLIFGYTF
size: -; D: -; V: TRBV4-1; J: TRBJ2-6; DNA: TGCGCCAGCAGCCCCCGTCCCGGGGCCTTAAATTCTGGGGCCAACGTCCTGACTTTC; CDR3: CASSPRPGALNSGANVLTF
size: -; D: -; V: TRBV4-1; J: TRBJ1-2; DNA: TGCGCCAGCAGCCACTCCACTCCCGCGGGGGTGGATTATGGCTACACCTTC; CDR3: CASSHSTPAGVDYGYTF
size: -; D: TRBD2; V: TRBV9; J: TRBJ2-1; DNA: TGTGCCAGCAGCGCCCTAGCATTGGCGGGGGGGAATGAGCAGTTCTTC; CDR3: CASSALALAGGNEQFF
size: -; D: -; V: TRBV7-2; J: TRBJ1-2; DNA: TGTGCCAGCAGCGGAGGGGAGCACTATGGCTACACCTTC; CDR3: CASSGGEHYGYTF
size: -; D: -; V: TRBV4-1; J: TRBJ1-5; DNA: TGCGCCAGCAGCCTCGACAGTTCTCAGCCCCAGCATTTT; CDR3: CASSLDSSQPQHF
size: -; D: -; V: TRBV27; J: TRBJ1-5; DNA: TGTGCCAGCAGTTCCCGGGGGAGCAATCAGCCCCAGCATTTT; CDR3: CASSSRGSNQPQHF
size: -; D: -; V: TRBV5-1; J: TRBJ2-1; DNA: TGCGCCAGCAGCCCCCCAGGAGTTAGCCACAATGAGCAGTTCTTC; CDR3: CASSPPGVSHNEQFF
size: -; D: -; V: TRBV6-2/TRBV6-3; J: TRBJ2-7; DNA: TGTGCCAGCAGTTACGGGCCAGGGAGTATCCACGAGCAGTACTTC; CDR3: CASSYGPGSIHEQYF
size: few; D: -; V: TRBV6-5; J: TRBJ1-2; DNA: TGTGCCAGCAGTGCAGGACTCTATGGCTACACCTTC; CDR3: CASSAGLYGYTF
size: -; D: -; V: TRBV7-9; J: TRBJ1-5; DNA: TGTGCCAGCAGCTTTCCGGGGCAGCCCCAGCATTTT; CDR3: CASSFPGQPQHF
size: -; D: TRBD2; V: TRBV11-2; J: TRBJ2-3; DNA: TGTGCCAGCAGCCCGGGGACTAGCGGGGGGGCCATAGATACGCAGTATTTT; CDR3: CASSPGTSGGAIDTQYF
size: -; D: -; V: TRBV23-1; J: TRBJ2-5; DNA: TGCGCCAGCAACAGAGAGACCCAGTACTTC; CDR3: CASNRETQYF
size: -; D: -; V: TRBV5-6; J: TRBJ2-6; DNA: TGTGCCAGCAGTATAGCTGGGGCCAACGTCCTGACTTTC; CDR3: CASSIAGANVLTF
size: -; D: -; V: TRBV2; J: TRBJ2-3; DNA: TGTGCCAGCAGTGAAGGAGCGGGTTTTACAGATACGCAGTATTTT; CDR3: CASSEGAGFTDTQYF
size: -; D: -; V: TRBV19; J: TRBJ2-1; DNA: TGTGCCAGTAGCCCCGAGGCCTACAATGAGCAGTTCTTC; CDR3: CASSPEAYNEQFF
size: -; D: -; V: TRBV13; J: TRBJ2-7; DNA: TGTGCCAGCAGCTTAAGACAGAGCCCCTACGAGCAGTACTTC; CDR3: CASSLRQSPYEQYF
size: once; D: -; V: TRBV2; J: TRBJ2-2; DNA: TGTGCCAGCAGTGAAGGCTATTACTTGAACACCGGGGAGCTGTTTTTT; CDR3: CASSEGYYLNTGELFF
size: -; D: -; V: TRBV7-9; J: TRBJ2-3; DNA: TGTGCCAGCAGCTTAGCGCTGGGGGCCACAGATACGCAGTATTTT; CDR3: CASSLALGATDTQYF
size: -; D: -; V: TRBV5-4; J: TRBJ1-1; DNA: TGTGCCAGCAGCTTTTGGCCAGGGGTCACTGAAGCTTTCTTT; CDR3: CASSFWPGVTEAFF
size: -; D: TRBD2; V: TRBV6-4; J: TRBJ2-1; DNA: TGTGCCAGCAGTGCCGATACTAGCGTGGATGAGCAGTTCTTC; CDR3: CASSADTSVDEQFF
size: -; D: -; V: TRBV7-9; J: TRBJ1-5; DNA: TGTGCCAGCAGCCCAGGGGCAGATCAGCCCCAGCATTTT; CDR3: CASSPGADQPQHF
size: -; D: -; V: TRBV12-3/TRBV12-4; J: TRBJ2-1; DNA: TGTGCCAGCGGCATAATGGGGAATGAGCAGTTCTTC; CDR3: CASGIMGNEQFF
size: -; D: -; V: TRBV14; J: TRBJ2-7; DNA: TGTGCCAGCAGCCACCTCAGCGCCAGCTCCTACGAGCAGTACTTC; CDR3: CASSHLSASSYEQYF
size: -; D: -; V: TRBV29-1; J: TRBJ2-7; DNA: TGCAGCGTTGCAGAGGGGTGGGGTCTCAACTACGAGCAGTACTTC; CDR3: CSVAEGWGLNYEQYF
size: -; D: TRBD1; V: TRBV3-1; J: TRBJ2-7; DNA: TGTGCCAGCAGCCAAACCCAGACAGGGCAGATGGGAGAGCAGTACTTC; CDR3: CASSQTQTGQMGEQYF
size: -; D: -; V: TRBV29-1; J: TRBJ1-2; DNA: TGCAGCGTTGAAGGCAATCAGGGCTATGGCTACACCTTC; CDR3: CSVEGNQGYGYTF
size: -; D: -; V: TRBV9; J: TRBJ2-3; DNA: TGTGCCAGCAGCACCCGGGACGATAGCACAGATACGCAGTATTTT; CDR3: CASSTRDDSTDTQYF
size: -; D: -; V: TRBV27; J: TRBJ2-7; DNA: TGTGCCAGCAGTTTATCGCTGTCCTACGAGCAGTACTTC; CDR3: CASSLSLSYEQYF
size: -; D: -; V: TRBV3-1; J: TRBJ2-1; DNA: TGTGCCAGCAGCCACGAGGGGACTTCCTACAATGAGCAGTTCTTC; CDR3: CASSHEGTSYNEQFF
size: -; D: -; V: TRBV11-3; J: TRBJ2-1; DNA: TGTGCCAGCAGCTTAGACGCACTCGACAGGGAGGGGGTCAATGAGCAGTTCTTC; CDR3: CASSLDALDREGVNEQFF